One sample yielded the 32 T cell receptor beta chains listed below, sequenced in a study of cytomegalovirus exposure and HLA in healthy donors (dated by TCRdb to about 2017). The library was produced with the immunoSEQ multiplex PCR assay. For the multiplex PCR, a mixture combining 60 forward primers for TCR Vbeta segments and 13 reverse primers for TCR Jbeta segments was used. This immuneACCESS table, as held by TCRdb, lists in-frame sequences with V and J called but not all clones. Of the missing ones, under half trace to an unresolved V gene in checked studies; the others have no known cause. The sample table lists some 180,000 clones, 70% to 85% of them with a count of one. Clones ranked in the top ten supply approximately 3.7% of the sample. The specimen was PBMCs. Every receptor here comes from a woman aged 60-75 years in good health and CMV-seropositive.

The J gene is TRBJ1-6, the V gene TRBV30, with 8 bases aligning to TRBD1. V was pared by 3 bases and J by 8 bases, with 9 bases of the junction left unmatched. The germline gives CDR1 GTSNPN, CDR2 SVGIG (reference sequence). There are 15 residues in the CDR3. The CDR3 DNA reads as TGTGCCTGGAGGAAAAAGACAGGGGCACATTCACCCCTCCACTTT. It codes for CAWRKKTGAHSPLHF. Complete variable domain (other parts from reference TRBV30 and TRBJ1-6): SQTIHQWPATLVQPVGSPLSLECTVEGTSNPNLYWYRQAAGRGLQLLFYSVGIGQISSEVPQNLSASRPQDRQFILSSKKLLLSDSGFYLCAWRKKTGAHSPLHFGNGTRLTVT.

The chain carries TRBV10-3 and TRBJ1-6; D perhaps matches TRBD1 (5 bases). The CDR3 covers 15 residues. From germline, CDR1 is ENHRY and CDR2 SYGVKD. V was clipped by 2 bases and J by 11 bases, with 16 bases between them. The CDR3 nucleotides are TGTGCCATCAGTGAGCCGGGACTGGCCGGGGCACCCCTCCACTTT. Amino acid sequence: CAISEPGLAGAPLHF.

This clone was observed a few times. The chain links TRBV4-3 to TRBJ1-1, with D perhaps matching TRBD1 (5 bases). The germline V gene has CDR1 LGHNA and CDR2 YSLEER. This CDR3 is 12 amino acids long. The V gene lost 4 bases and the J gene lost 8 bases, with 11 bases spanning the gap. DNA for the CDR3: TGCGCCAGCAGCCGGGCGGGGGGAGAAGCTTTCTTT. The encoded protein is CASSRAGGEAFF.

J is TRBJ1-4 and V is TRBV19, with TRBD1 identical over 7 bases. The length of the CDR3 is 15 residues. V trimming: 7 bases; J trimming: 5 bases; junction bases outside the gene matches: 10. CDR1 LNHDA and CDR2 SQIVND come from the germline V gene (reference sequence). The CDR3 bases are TGTGCCAGTACCCTTCGCAGGGGGTCGAATGAAAAACTGTTTTTT. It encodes CASTLRRGSNEKLFF. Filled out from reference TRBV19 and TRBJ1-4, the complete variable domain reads DGGITQSPKYLFRKEGQNVTLSCEQNLNHDAMYWYRQDPGQGLRLIYYSQIVNDFQKGDIAEGYSVSREKKESFPLTVTSAQKNPTAFYLCASTLRRGSNEKLFFGSGTQLSVL.

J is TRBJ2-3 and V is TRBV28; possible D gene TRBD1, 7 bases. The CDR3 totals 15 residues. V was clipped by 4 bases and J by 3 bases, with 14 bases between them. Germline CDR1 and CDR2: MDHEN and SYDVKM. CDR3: CASSSPRGATDTQYF. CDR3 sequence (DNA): TGTGCCAGCAGTTCTCCCAGGGGGGCAACAGATACGCAGTATTTT.

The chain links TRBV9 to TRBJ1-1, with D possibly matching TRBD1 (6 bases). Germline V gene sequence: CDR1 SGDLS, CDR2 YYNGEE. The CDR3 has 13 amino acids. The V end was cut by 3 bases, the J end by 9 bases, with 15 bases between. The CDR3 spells CASSGAGQGKAFF. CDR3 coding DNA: TGTGCCAGCAGCGGCGCCGGGCAGGGGAAAGCTTTCTTT.

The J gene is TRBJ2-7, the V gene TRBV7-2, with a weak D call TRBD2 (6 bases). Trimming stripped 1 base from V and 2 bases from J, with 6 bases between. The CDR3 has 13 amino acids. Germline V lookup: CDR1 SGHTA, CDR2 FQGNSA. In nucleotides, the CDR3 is TGTGCCAGCAGCTTAGGGACTACCTACGAGCAGTACTTC. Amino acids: CASSLGTTYEQYF.

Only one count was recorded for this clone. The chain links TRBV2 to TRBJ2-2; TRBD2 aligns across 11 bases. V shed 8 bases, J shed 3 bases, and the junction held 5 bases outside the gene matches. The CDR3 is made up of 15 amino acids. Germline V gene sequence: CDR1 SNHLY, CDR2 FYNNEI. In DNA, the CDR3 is TGTGCCAGCGGGGCGGGACTAGCGGACACCGGGGAGCTGTTTTTT. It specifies CASGAGLADTGELFF.

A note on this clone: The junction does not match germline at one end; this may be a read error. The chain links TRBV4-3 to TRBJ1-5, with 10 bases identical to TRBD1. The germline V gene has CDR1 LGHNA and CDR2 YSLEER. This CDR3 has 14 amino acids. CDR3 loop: CANSQGTGDQPQHF. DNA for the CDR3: TGCGCCAACAGCCAAGGGACAGGGGATCAGCCCCAGCATTTT.

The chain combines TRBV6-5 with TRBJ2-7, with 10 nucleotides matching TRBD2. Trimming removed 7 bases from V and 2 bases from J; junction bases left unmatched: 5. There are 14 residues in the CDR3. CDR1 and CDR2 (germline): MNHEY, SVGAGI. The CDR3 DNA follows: TGTGCCAGCACCCCGACTAGCGGGCCCTACGAGCAGTACTTC. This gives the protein CASTPTSGPYEQYF.

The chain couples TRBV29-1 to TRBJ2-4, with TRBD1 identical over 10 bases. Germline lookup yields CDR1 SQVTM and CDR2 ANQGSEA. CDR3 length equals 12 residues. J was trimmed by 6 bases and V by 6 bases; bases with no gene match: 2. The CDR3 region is CSVDRGGNIQYF. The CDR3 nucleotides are TGCAGCGTGGACAGGGGGGGAAACATTCAGTACTTC. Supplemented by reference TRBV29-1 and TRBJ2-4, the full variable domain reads SAVISQKPSRDICQRGTSLTIQCQVDSQVTMMFWYRQQPGQSLTLIATANQGSEATYESGFVIDKFPISRPNLTFSTLTVSNMSPEDSSIYLCSVDRGGNIQYFGAGTRLSVL.

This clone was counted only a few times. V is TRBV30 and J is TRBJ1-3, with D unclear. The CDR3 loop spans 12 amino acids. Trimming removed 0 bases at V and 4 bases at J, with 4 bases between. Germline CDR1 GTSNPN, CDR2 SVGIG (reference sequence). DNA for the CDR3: TGTGCCTGGAGTGTGCAGGGAAACACCATATATTTT. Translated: CAWSVQGNTIYF.

The chain's CDR3 is CASRSPRPGARTGELFF. The CDR3 DNA reads as TGTGCCAGCAGATCCCCCAGGCCAGGGGCGCGTACCGGGGAGCTGTTTTTT. The gene calls are TRBV28 and TRBJ2-2; tentative D call: TRBD1 (6 bases). The V gene lost 6 bases and the J gene lost 5 bases, with 22 bases spanning the gap. CDR1 and CDR2 (germline): MDHEN, SYDVKM. The CDR3 loop spans 17 amino acids.

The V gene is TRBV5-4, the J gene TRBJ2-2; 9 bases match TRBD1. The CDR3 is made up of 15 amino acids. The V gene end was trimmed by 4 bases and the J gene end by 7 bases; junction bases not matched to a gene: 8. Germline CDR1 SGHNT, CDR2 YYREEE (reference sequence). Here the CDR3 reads CASSGGTGKGGELFF. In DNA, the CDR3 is TGTGCCAGCAGCGGGGGGACAGGGAAGGGCGGGGAGCTGTTTTTT. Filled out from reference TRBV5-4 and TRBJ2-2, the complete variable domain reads ETGVTQSPTHLIKTRGQQVTLRCSSQSGHNTVSWYQQALGQGPQFIFQYYREEENGRGNFPPRFSGLQFPNYSSELNVNALELDDSALYLCASSGGTGKGGELFFGEGSRLTVL.

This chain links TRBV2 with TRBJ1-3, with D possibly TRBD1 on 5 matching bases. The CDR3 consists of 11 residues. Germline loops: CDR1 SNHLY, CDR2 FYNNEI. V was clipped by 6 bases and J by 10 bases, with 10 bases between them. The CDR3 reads CASSLRVTIYF. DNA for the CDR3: TGTGCCAGCAGCCTCAGGGTGACCATATATTTT.

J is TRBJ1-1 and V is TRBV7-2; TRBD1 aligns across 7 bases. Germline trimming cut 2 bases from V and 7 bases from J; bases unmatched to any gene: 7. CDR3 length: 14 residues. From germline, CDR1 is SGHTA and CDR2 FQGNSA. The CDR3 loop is CASSLRDRGGEAFF. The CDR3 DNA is TGTGCCAGCAGCTTAAGGGACAGAGGGGGTGAAGCTTTCTTT.

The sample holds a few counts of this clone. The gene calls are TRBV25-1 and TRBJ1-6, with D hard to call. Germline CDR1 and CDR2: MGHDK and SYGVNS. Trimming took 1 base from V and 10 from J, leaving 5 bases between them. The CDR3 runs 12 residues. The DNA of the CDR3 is TGTGCCAGCAGTGAATGGAGGTCACCCCTCCACTTT. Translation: CASSEWRSPLHF.

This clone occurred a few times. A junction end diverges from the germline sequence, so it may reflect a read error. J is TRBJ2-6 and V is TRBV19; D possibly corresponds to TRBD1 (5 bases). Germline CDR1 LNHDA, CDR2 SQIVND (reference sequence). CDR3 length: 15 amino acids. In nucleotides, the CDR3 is TGTGCCAGTAGTTTTTTTTCTGGTGGGGCCAACGGCCTGACTTTC. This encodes CASSFFSGGANGLTF.

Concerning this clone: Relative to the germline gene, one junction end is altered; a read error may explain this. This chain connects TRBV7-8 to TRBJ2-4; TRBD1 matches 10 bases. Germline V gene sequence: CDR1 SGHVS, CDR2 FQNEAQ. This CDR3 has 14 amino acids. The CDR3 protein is CASRAWTGGNSQYF. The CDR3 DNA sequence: TGTGCCAGCAGGGCCTGGACAGGGGGGAACAGTCAGTACTTC.

The CDR3 DNA sequence: TGTGCCAGGAGGATTGGCGGCTCCTACAATGAGCAGTTCTTC. Protein sequence: CARRIGGSYNEQFF. V is TRBV2 and J is TRBJ2-1; D uncertain. Trimming shortened V by 9 bases and J by 0 bases, and 12 bases separated the two germline ends. This CDR3 contains 14 residues. Looked up from germline, CDR1 is SNHLY and CDR2 is FYNNEI.

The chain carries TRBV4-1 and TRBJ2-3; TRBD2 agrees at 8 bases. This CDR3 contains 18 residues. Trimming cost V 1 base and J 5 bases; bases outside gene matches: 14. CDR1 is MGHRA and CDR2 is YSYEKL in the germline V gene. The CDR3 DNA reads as TGCGCCAGCAGCCAAGGGCTAGCGGGCTTACGATTGAGAGATACGCAGTATTTT. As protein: CASSQGLAGLRLRDTQYF.

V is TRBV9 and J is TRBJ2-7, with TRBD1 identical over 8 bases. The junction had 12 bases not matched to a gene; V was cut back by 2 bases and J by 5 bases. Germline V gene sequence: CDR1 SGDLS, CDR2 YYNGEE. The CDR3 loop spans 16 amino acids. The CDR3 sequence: CASSVANGQGFDEQYF. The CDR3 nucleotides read TGTGCCAGCAGCGTTGCCAACGGACAGGGCTTCGACGAGCAGTACTTC.

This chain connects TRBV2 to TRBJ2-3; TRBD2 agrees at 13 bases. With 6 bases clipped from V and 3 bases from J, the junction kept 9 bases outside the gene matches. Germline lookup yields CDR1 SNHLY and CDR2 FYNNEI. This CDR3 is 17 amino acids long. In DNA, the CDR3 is TGTGCCAGCAGCCGACTAGCGGGAGGAACCCTAACAGATACGCAGTATTTT. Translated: CASSRLAGGTLTDTQYF.

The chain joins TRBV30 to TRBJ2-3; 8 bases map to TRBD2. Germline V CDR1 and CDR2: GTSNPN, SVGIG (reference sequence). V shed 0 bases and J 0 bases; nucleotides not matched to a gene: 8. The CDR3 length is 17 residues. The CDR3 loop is CAWSVRGGFSSTDTQYF. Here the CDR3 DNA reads TGTGCCTGGAGTGTACGGGGGGGGTTTTCTAGCACAGATACGCAGTATTTT.

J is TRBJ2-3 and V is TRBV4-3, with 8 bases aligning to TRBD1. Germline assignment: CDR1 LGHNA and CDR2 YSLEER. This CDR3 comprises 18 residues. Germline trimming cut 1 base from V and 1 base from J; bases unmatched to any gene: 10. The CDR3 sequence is CASSQALLDRVRTDTQYF. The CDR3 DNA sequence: TGCGCCAGCAGCCAAGCCCTCCTGGACAGGGTCCGCACAGATACGCAGTATTTT.

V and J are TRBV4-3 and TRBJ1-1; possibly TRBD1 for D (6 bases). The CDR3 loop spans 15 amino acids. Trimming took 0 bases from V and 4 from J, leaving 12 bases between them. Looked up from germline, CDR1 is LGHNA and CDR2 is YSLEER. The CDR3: CASSQDLAGATEAFF. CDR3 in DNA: TGCGCCAGCAGCCAAGATCTGGCGGGGGCCACTGAAGCTTTCTTT.

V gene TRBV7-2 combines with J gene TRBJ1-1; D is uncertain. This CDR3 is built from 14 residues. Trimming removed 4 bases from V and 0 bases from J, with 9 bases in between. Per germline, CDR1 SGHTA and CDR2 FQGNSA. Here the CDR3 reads CASSSRVLNTEAFF. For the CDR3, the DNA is TGTGCCAGCAGCTCCCGGGTCCTGAACACTGAAGCTTTCTTT.

The DNA for the CDR3 is TGTGCCAGCAGCTTTGGACAGGGTGGCACTGAAGCTTTCTTT. This translates into CASSFGQGGTEAFF. The J gene is TRBJ1-1, the V gene TRBV9, with 8 bases that match TRBD1. Germline V gene lookup returns CDR1 SGDLS and CDR2 YYNGEE. The V and J ends lost 4 bases and 4 bases, in that order; junction bases with no gene match: 6. The CDR3 covers 14 residues.

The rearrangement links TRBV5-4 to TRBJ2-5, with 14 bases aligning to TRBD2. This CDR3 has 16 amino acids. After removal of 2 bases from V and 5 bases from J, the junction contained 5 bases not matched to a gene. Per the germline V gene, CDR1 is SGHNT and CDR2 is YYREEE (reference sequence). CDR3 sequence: CASSLGTSGGWETQYF. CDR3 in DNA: TGTGCCAGCAGCTTAGGGACTAGCGGGGGTTGGGAGACCCAGTACTTC.

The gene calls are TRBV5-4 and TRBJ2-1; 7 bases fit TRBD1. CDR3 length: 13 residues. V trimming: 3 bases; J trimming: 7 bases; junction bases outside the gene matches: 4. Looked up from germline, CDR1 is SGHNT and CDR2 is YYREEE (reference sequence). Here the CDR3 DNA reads TGTGCCAGCAGCTCTACAGGGGAAAATGAGCAGTTCTTC. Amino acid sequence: CASSSTGENEQFF. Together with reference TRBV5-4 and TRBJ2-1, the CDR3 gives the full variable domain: ETGVTQSPTHLIKTRGQQVTLRCSSQSGHNTVSWYQQALGQGPQFIFQYYREEENGRGNFPPRFSGLQFPNYSSELNVNALELDDSALYLCASSSTGENEQFFGPGTRLTVL.

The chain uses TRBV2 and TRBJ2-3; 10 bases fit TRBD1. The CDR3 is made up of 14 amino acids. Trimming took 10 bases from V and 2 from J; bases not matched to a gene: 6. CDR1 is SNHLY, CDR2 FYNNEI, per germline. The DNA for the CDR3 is TGTGCCAAGTGGACAGGGGGTAACACAGATACGCAGTATTTT. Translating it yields CAKWTGGNTDTQYF.

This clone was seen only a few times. CDR3 in amino acids: CASSGQSNTGELFF. In DNA, the CDR3 is TGTGCCAGCAGCGGGCAGTCTAACACCGGGGAGCTGTTTTTT. The genes are TRBV9 and TRBJ2-2; D uncertain. There are 14 residues in the CDR3. CDR1 is SGDLS, CDR2 YYNGEE, per germline. Trimming cost V 3 bases and J 2 bases, with 8 bases left between them.